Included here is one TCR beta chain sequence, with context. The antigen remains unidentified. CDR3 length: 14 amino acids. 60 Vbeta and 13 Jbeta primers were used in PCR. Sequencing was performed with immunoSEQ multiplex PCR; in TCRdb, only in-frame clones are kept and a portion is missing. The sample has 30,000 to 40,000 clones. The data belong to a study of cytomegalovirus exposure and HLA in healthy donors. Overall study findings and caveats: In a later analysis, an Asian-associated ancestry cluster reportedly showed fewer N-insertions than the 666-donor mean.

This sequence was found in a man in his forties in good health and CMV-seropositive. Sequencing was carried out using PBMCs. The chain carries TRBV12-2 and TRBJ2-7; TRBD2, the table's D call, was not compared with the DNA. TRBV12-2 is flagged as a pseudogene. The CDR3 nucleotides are TGTGCAAGTCGGCCCCGGGCTTCGGGAGACGAGCAGTACTTC. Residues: CASRPRASGDEQYF.